These T cell receptor beta chains were read from a single sample in a study of cytomegalovirus exposure and HLA in healthy donors. Profiling relied on immunoSEQ multiplex PCR, and the TCRdb table lists in-frame clones only, not all of them. The table records a few hundred thousand clones, about four fifths of them present only once. Sequences were obtained from PBMCs. All receptors come from a girl aged 2 to 10 in good health and CMV-seronegative. CDR3s include the opening cysteine and the closing phenylalanine or tryptophan. A D gene is named only where the DNA matches it firmly. Rows may omit the clone size; those that give it use once, few, many or a size class.

>.|TRBJ2-7|TRBD1|TRBV7-9
CASSLGTGVHYEQYF
TGTGCCAGCAGCTTAGGGACAGGGGTGCACTACGAGCAGTACTTC
>.|TRBJ1-2|TRBD1|TRBV28
CAGATGPSGYTF
TGTGCCGGCGCGACAGGGCCCTCTGGCTACACCTTC
>.|TRBJ2-1|TRBD1|TRBV27
CASSRGQVVSEQFF
TGTGCCAGCAGCCGGGGACAGGTGGTATCTGAGCAGTTCTTC
>.|TRBJ1-2|.|TRBV25-1
CASSENRQGLLF
TGTGCCAGCAGTGAAAACCGTCAGGGACTGCTCTTC
>few|TRBJ1-4|TRBD1|TRBV5-6
CASSRTGGWEKLFF
TGTGCCAGCAGCAGAACAGGGGGCTGGGAAAAACTGTTTTTT
>.|TRBJ2-6|TRBD1|TRBV7-9
CSSSSLQGSTSGANVLTF
TGTTCCAGCAGTTCGCTACAGGGGTCCACCTCTGGGGCCAACGTCCTGACTTTC
>.|TRBJ1-4|TRBD1|TRBV5-1
CASSTLQGLGEKLFF
TGCGCCAGCAGCACCTTACAGGGGCTCGGGGAAAAACTGTTTTTT
>.|TRBJ2-7|TRBD1|TRBV19
CASSKPGQAAYEQYF
TGTGCCAGTAGTAAACCGGGACAGGCCGCCTACGAGCAGTACTTC
>.|TRBJ2-2|TRBD2|TRBV5-1
CASSFGLAGAGELFF
TGCGCCAGCAGCTTCGGGCTAGCGGGAGCCGGGGAGCTGTTTTTT
>few|TRBJ1-3|.|TRBV7-8
CASSLWGRYSGNTIYF
TGTGCCAGCAGCTTATGGGGGCGATACTCTGGAAACACCATATATTTT
>.|TRBJ2-7|TRBD1|TRBV27
CASSPRQGSYEQYF
TGTGCCAGCAGTCCTCGACAGGGGTCCTACGAGCAGTACTTC
>.|TRBJ1-2|TRBD1|TRBV27
CASSYRQGANYGYTF
TGTGCCAGCAGTTACCGACAGGGAGCTAACTATGGCTACACCTTC
>few|TRBJ2-7|.|TRBV27
CASSFGVGSYEQYF
TGTGCCAGCAGTTTCGGGGTAGGGTCCTACGAGCAGTACTTC
>once|TRBJ2-1|TRBD2|TRBV12-5
CASGLARGGAHNEQFF
TGTGCTAGTGGTTTGGCCCGCGGGGGGGCCCACAATGAGCAGTTCTTC
>.|TRBJ1-1|TRBD1|TRBV11-2
CASTPGRTGVNTEAFF
TGTGCCAGCACCCCCGGGCGGACAGGGGTGAACACTGAAGCTTTCTTT
>once|TRBJ1-4|TRBD1|TRBV2
CASSDGQGDEKLFF
TGTGCCAGCAGTGATGGACAGGGTGACGAAAAACTGTTTTTT
>.|TRBJ2-7|.|TRBV5-6
CASSLTGYEQYF
TGTGCCAGCAGCCTGACAGGCTACGAGCAGTACTTC
>.|TRBJ1-3|TRBD1|TRBV11-1
CASSLGSGTGPGNTIYF
TGTGCCAGCAGCTTGGGCTCCGGGACAGGGCCCGGAAACACCATATATTTT
>.|TRBJ2-5|TRBD2|TRBV29-1
CSVGVFPSGSLTQYF
TGCAGCGTTGGGGTATTTCCTAGCGGGAGTCTGACCCAGTACTTC
>.|TRBJ1-1|.|TRBV28
CASSLIHTDLNTEAFF
TGTGCCAGCAGTTTAATTCATACAGATTTGAACACTGAAGCTTTCTTT
>.|TRBJ2-5|TRBD2|TRBV6-6
CASILTGGPGETQYF
TGTGCCAGCATTCTTACGGGGGGGCCGGGGGAGACCCAGTACTTC
>.|TRBJ1-1|.|TRBV4-2
CASSRPAENTEAFF
TGTGCCAGCAGCCGTCCCGCAGAGAACACTGAAGCTTTCTTT
>.|TRBJ2-5|TRBD2|TRBV28
CASFRTSGPQETQYF
TGTGCCAGCTTCAGAACTAGCGGCCCCCAAGAGACCCAGTACTTC
>few|TRBJ1-2|.|TRBV6-1
CASRQQGSGYTF
TGTGCCAGCAGGCAACAGGGAAGTGGCTACACCTTC
>.|TRBJ1-1|TRBD1|TRBV30
CAWRTGGVGTEAFF
TGTGCCTGGAGAACAGGGGGCGTGGGCACTGAAGCTTTCTTT
>.|TRBJ2-1|.|TRBV28
CASSLPGTWSDEQFF
TGTGCCAGCAGTCTACCAGGAACCTGGTCCGATGAGCAGTTCTTC
>.|TRBJ2-7|.|TRBV19
CASSISPGGAYEQYF
TGTGCCAGTAGTATTTCTCCCGGGGGTGCGTACGAGCAGTACTTC
>.|TRBJ1-1|.|TRBV7-9
CASSLAGPHTEAFF
TGTGCCAGCAGCTTAGCTGGGCCTCACACTGAAGCTTTCTTT
>.|TRBJ2-3|TRBD2|TRBV9
CASSEGTSVRTDTQYF
TGTGCCAGCAGCGAGGGGACTAGCGTCCGGACAGATACGCAGTATTTT
>.|TRBJ2-3|.|TRBV30
CAWSATDTQYF
TGTGCCTGGAGTGCTACAGATACGCAGTATTTT
>.|TRBJ2-3|TRBD2|TRBV25-1
CASTSGTSGSTDTQYF
TGTGCCAGCACATCTGGGACTAGCGGGAGCACAGATACGCAGTATTTT
>.|TRBJ2-3|TRBD2|TRBV7-9
CASSRLAGEGGAQYF
TGTGCCAGCAGCCGACTAGCGGGTGAGGGGGGGGCGCAGTATTTT
>few|TRBJ1-3|.|TRBV11-2
CASSLVAGGNTIYF
TGTGCCAGCAGCTTAGTGGCAGGTGGAAACACCATATATTTT
>.|TRBJ2-3|.|TRBV29-1
CSVRTARGTQYF
TGCAGCGTGCGTACTGCGCGGGGTACGCAGTATTTT
>few|TRBJ2-7|.|TRBV29-1
CSVVAGASPSYEQYF
TGCAGCGTTGTTGCGGGGGCCTCCCCTTCCTACGAGCAGTACTTC
>.|TRBJ2-7|TRBD1|TRBV10-2
CASVTAGGKREQYF
TGCGCCAGCGTAACGGCAGGGGGAAAACGTGAGCAGTACTTC
>.|TRBJ2-2|.|TRBV18
CASSPGGTGTNTGELFF
TGTGCCAGCTCACCAGGGGGCACTGGCACAAACACCGGGGAGCTGTTTTTT
>.|TRBJ1-4|.|TRBV27
CASSLLGQTPQGEKLFF
TGTGCCAGCAGTTTATTGGGACAAACCCCGCAGGGTGAAAAACTGTTTTTT
>.|TRBJ1-2|.|TRBV19
CASSLRQGIINYGYTF
TGTGCCAGTAGTCTCCGGCAGGGGATTATAAACTATGGCTACACCTTC
>once|TRBJ1-2|TRBD1|TRBV6-5
CASSFTQGNGYTF
TGTGCCAGCAGTTTCACACAGGGGAATGGCTACACCTTC
>.|TRBJ1-5|.|TRBV6-6
CAGGVYQPQHF
TGTGCCGGGGGCGTCTATCAGCCCCAGCATTTT
>.|TRBJ1-2|.|TRBV27
CASSSVDRTYGYTF
TGTGCCAGCAGTTCCGTCGACAGGACGTATGGCTACACCTTC